This T cell receptor beta chain was sequenced in a study of shared clonotypes between healthy human individuals. From germline, CDR1 is LNHDA and CDR2 SQIVND (reference sequence). Trimming removed 2 bases from V and 6 bases from J, with 12 bases in between. The CDR3 contains 14 residues. This table comes from immunoSEQ multiplex PCR, and its TCRdb copy is limited to in-frame clones, with some not included. The table records 450,000 to 500,000 clones, around three quarters of them present only once. Donors were healthy HIV-negative adults without recently reported acute infections or vaccinations. Each sample came from a Caucasian adult donor living in Nashville, Tennessee.

The rearrangement uses TRBV19 and TRBJ2-3, with no clear D. The TCR comes from a woman in her 40s in good health. Some clones in this sample may be carry-over from other donors' samples. The sample comprised PBMCs. DNA for the CDR3: TGTGCCAGTAGTATACCGGGCCCATGGGATACGCAGTATTTT. Translation gives CASSIPGPWDTQYF.